Below are 8 T cell receptor beta chains sequenced from a single sample in a study of control samples from healthy donors and cancer patients. Profiled with immunoSEQ multiplex PCR; TCRdb holds only in-frame clones, not every one. The repertoire holds about 44,000 clones, with more than 70% as singletons. Sequencing was carried out using PBMCs. These receptors came from a woman aged 55 to 70 with lung cancer.

The gene calls are TRBV4-1 and TRBJ2-4, with TRBD1 identical over 9 bases. This CDR3 comprises 15 residues. V gave up 3 bases and J gave up 7 bases; unmatched junction bases: 7. Per germline, CDR1 MGHRA and CDR2 YSYEKL. In nucleotides, the CDR3 is TGCGCCAGCAGCCACCCGGGACAGGGTAGGAACATTCAGTACTTC. It encodes CASSHPGQGRNIQYF.

The chain employs TRBV19 and TRBJ1-2, with TRBD1 matching over 8 bases. The V and J ends lost 5 bases and 2 bases, in that order; junction bases with no gene match: 10. The CDR3 has 16 residues. In germline, CDR1 is LNHDA, CDR2 SQIVND (reference sequence). In DNA form, the CDR3 reads TGTGCCAGTAGTTACAGACCGGACAGGGCCAACTATGGCTACACCTTC. Amino acids: CASSYRPDRANYGYTF.

This clone occurred once. The gene calls are TRBV5-1 and TRBJ2-7; 10 nucleotides line up with TRBD1. The CDR3 is 14 residues long. V shed 3 bases and J 3 bases; nucleotides not matched to a gene: 3. The germline V gene has CDR1 SGHRS and CDR2 YFSETQ. The DNA of the CDR3 is TGCGCCAGCAGCTACGGACAGGGGGGCTACGAGCAGTACTTC. Translation: CASSYGQGGYEQYF.

This chain links TRBV28 with TRBJ2-5, with 7 nucleotides matching TRBD2. Germline V lookup: CDR1 MDHEN, CDR2 SYDVKM. This CDR3 has 16 residues. V lost 5 bases to trimming and J lost 1 base; unmatched junction nucleotides: 10. The CDR3 spells CASSGRAGTLQETQYF. The CDR3 nucleotides are TGTGCCAGCAGTGGGAGGGCCGGGACCCTCCAAGAGACCCAGTACTTC.

This clone has a single count. CDR3 nucleotides: TGTGCCAGCTCACCGCTTCGGGACAGGGCGGTCGGAGGCTACACCTTC. As protein: CASSPLRDRAVGGYTF. This chain connects TRBV18 to TRBJ1-2, with 9 bases fitting TRBD1. Unmatched junction bases numbered 13, after V lost 3 bases and J lost 8 bases. The germline V gene encodes CDR1 KGHSH and CDR2 LQKENI. The length of the CDR3 is 16 residues.

The chain combines TRBV7-9 with TRBJ2-6; 11 bases agree with TRBD2. The CDR3 runs 17 residues. Germline CDR1 and CDR2: SEHNR and FQNEAQ (reference sequence). V shed 6 bases, J shed 2 bases, and the junction held 6 bases outside the gene matches. For the CDR3, the DNA is TGTGCCAGCAGTCAACTAGCGGGAGTGACTGGGGCCAACGTCCTGACTTTC. Protein product: CASSQLAGVTGANVLTF.

V usage is TRBV24-1 and J usage is TRBJ1-2; 8 nucleotides match TRBD1. The CDR3 totals 13 residues. V shed 5 bases and J 7 bases; nucleotides not matched to a gene: 5. From germline, CDR1 is KGHDR and CDR2 SFDVKD. The DNA for the CDR3 is TGTGCCACCAGTGGCCAGGGGGCGCGTGGCTACACCTTC. Its protein is CATSGQGARGYTF.

This clone is a singleton in its sample. The J gene is TRBJ2-7, the V gene TRBV6-6, with 14 bases aligning to TRBD2. CDR3 size: 18 residues. V shed 8 bases, J shed 4 bases, and the junction held 16 bases outside the gene matches. Germline V gene lookup returns CDR1 MNHNY and CDR2 SVGAGI (reference sequence). The CDR3 region is CASGRGTSGRRVGYEQYF. In DNA, the CDR3 is TGTGCCAGCGGTCGAGGGACTAGCGGGAGAAGGGTGGGATACGAGCAGTACTTC.